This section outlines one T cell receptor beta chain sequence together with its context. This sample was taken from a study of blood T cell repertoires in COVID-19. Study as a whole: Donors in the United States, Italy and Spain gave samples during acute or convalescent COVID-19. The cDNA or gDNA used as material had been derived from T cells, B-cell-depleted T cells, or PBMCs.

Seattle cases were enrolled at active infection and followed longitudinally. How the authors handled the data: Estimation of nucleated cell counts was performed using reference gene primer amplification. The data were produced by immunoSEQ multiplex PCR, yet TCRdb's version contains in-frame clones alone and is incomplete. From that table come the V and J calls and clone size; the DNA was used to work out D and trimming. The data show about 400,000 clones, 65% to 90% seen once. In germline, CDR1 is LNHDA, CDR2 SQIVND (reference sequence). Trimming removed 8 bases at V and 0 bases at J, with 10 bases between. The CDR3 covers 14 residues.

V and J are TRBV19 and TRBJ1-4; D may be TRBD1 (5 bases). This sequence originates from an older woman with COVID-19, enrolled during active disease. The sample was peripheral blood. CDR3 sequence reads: CASGPTATNEKLFF. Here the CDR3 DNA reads TGTGCCAGTGGTCCGACAGCAACTAATGAAAAACTGTTTTTT. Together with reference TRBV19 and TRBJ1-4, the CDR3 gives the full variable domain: DGGITQSPKYLFRKEGQNVTLSCEQNLNHDAMYWYRQDPGQGLRLIYYSQIVNDFQKGDIAEGYSVSREKKESFPLTVTSAQKNPTAFYLCASGPTATNEKLFFGSGTQLSVL.